This T cell receptor (beta chain) was identified during a study of PD-L1 blockade in urothelial cancer. Synthetically made TCR analog templates were put into each PCR as spikes. The table came from immunoSEQ multiplex PCR; TCRdb's copy has only in-frame clones and leaves some out. The sample shows about 120,000 clones, roughly 86% of them seen only once. The V gene's germline CDR1 is PRHDT and CDR2 FYEKMQ (reference sequence). CDR3 length equals 13 residues. The germline V and J ends were trimmed by 5 bases and 3 bases, with 7 bases remaining between them. Regarding time point: peripheral blood 6 weeks after treatment start.

The J gene is TRBJ2-2, the V gene TRBV13; D not certain. The sample was PBMCs, taken around atezolizumab (anti-PD-L1) treatment. The TCR sequence derives from a man aged 45-65 years with urothelial cancer. The CDR3 DNA sequence: TGTGCCAGCAGCCTTACATACACCGGGGAGCTGTTTTTT. Its protein is CASSLTYTGELFF.